The rows below give T cell receptor beta chains drawn from one sample of a study of CD8 T cells in Susac syndrome. TCRdb redid the calling of the immunoSEQ multiplex PCR reads with MiXCR, one entry per CDR3 protein. The profile shows 150,000 to 200,000 distinct CDR3 sequences, 85% to 95% of them singletons. The source material was CD4+ T cells from PBMCs. The receptors were sampled from a human donor in good health. Both conserved end residues are part of each CDR3. A D gene is named only where the DNA matches it firmly. Not all rows give a size; the values are once, few, many and, for expanded clones, a class.

v_gene	j_gene	abundance	d_gene	CDR3aa	CDR3nt
TRBV29-1	TRBJ2-3	NA	NA	CSAGLTDTQYF	TGCAGCGCCGGACTCACAGATACGCAGTATTTT
TRBV14	TRBJ2-7	NA	NA	CASRNRDSSYEQYF	TGTGCCAGCAGAAACAGGGACTCTTCCTACGAGCAGTACTTC
TRBV27	TRBJ2-7	few	NA	CASSLGTRGEQYF	TGTGCCAGCAGTTTAGGGACGAGAGGTGAGCAGTACTTC
TRBV4-3	TRBJ1-4	NA	TRBD1	CASSPTGGINEKLFF	TGCGCCAGCAGCCCTACAGGGGGCATTAATGAAAAACTGTTTTTT
TRBV20-1	TRBJ2-7	NA	TRBD1	CSAKGGTGGSYEQYF	TGCAGTGCAAAAGGGGGGACAGGGGGTTCCTACGAGCAGTACTTC
TRBV29-1	TRBJ2-2	NA	TRBD1	CSVWTGTNTGELFF	TGCAGCGTGTGGACAGGGACAAACACCGGGGAGCTGTTTTTT
TRBV7-2	TRBJ2-1	NA	NA	CASSLIPGTAVDEQFF	TGTGCCAGCAGCTTGATACCCGGGACTGCTGTCGATGAGCAGTTCTTC
TRBV30	TRBJ1-1	NA	TRBD1	CAWSPPGTGVEAFF	TGTGCCTGGAGTCCACCCGGGACAGGCGTTGAAGCTTTCTTT
TRBV20-1	TRBJ1-5	NA	NA	CSARGGTWQPQHF	TGCAGTGCTAGAGGGGGGACTTGGCAGCCCCAGCATTTT
TRBV30	TRBJ1-4	NA	NA	CAWSDTNEKLFF	TGTGCCTGGAGTGATACGAATGAAAAACTGTTTTTT
TRBV29-1	TRBJ2-1	once	TRBD2	CSVDHPKSGEYNEQFF	TGCAGCGTCGACCACCCTAAGAGCGGGGAATACAATGAGCAGTTCTTC
TRBV3-1	TRBJ2-7	NA	NA	CASSQGATYEQYF	TGTGCCAGCAGCCAGGGGGCTACCTACGAGCAGTACTTC
TRBV9	TRBJ2-5	NA	NA	CASSGPYGETQYF	TGTGCCAGCAGCGGACCCTATGGGGAGACCCAGTACTTC
TRBV27	TRBJ2-6	NA	NA	CASSFAFLSGANVLTF	TGTGCCAGCAGTTTTGCCTTCCTCTCTGGGGCCAACGTCCTGACTTTC
TRBV10-2	TRBJ1-1	NA	TRBD1	CASSGTGLNTEAFF	TGCGCCAGCAGCGGGACAGGCCTGAACACTGAAGCTTTCTTT
TRBV12-3/TRBV12-4	TRBJ1-2	NA	TRBD1	CASSPGQGRSYTF	TGTGCCAGCAGCCCTGGACAGGGTAGAAGCTACACCTTC
TRBV20-1	TRBJ2-2	NA	NA	CSARGSGANIPGELFF	TGCAGTGCTAGAGGGTCGGGAGCGAACATCCCCGGGGAGCTGTTTTTT
TRBV20-1	TRBJ1-1	NA	NA	CSASQTLVEAFF	TGCAGTGCTAGCCAAACCCTTGTTGAAGCTTTCTTT
TRBV27	TRBJ2-2	NA	TRBD2	CASSFLTLASGRVELFF	TGTGCCAGCAGTTTTTTAACTCTGGCTAGCGGGAGGGTGGAGCTGTTTTTT
TRBV14	TRBJ2-1	NA	NA	CASSQELRGEQFF	TGTGCCAGCAGCCAAGAACTTAGGGGAGAGCAGTTCTTC
TRBV20-1	TRBJ1-5	NA	NA	CSARRGTDNQPQHF	TGCAGTGCTAGGAGAGGGACGGATAATCAGCCCCAGCATTTT
TRBV27	TRBJ2-1	NA	NA	CASSSLSVSGKQFF	TGTGCCAGCAGTAGTCTATCGGTTTCGGGTAAGCAGTTCTTC
TRBV12-3/TRBV12-4	TRBJ2-5	NA	NA	CASSPSGETQYF	TGTGCCAGCTCACCCTCCGGAGAGACCCAGTACTTC
TRBV4-3	TRBJ2-3	NA	TRBD1	CASSRGQGSDTQYF	TGCGCCAGCAGCCGGGGACAGGGGTCAGATACGCAGTATTTT
TRBV29-1	TRBJ2-5	NA	NA	CSVHPETQYF	TGCAGCGTTCACCCAGAGACCCAGTACTTC
TRBV20-1	TRBJ2-7	NA	NA	CSASGRVDEQYF	TGCAGTGCTAGCGGGAGAGTAGACGAGCAGTACTTC
TRBV9	TRBJ2-2	NA	NA	CASSPRPLTGELFF	TGTGCCAGCAGCCCCCGTCCCCTCACCGGGGAGCTGTTTTTT
TRBV27	TRBJ2-7	NA	NA	CASRSGVGQYF	TGTGCCAGCAGATCAGGCGTGGGGCAGTACTTC
TRBV27	TRBJ2-5	NA	NA	CASSWSLQETQYF	TGTGCCAGCAGTTGGTCTCTTCAAGAGACCCAGTACTTC
TRBV9	TRBJ2-1	few	TRBD2	CASSPLAGVANEQFF	TGTGCCAGCAGCCCCCTAGCGGGAGTCGCCAATGAGCAGTTCTTC
TRBV7-9	TRBJ2-5	NA	TRBD1	CASSTTGLETQYF	TGTGCCAGCAGCACGACAGGGTTAGAGACCCAGTACTTC
TRBV19	TRBJ2-1	NA	TRBD2	CAGGRGRNEQFF	TGTGCTGGCGGGAGGGGGCGGAATGAGCAGTTCTTC
TRBV18	TRBJ2-1	NA	TRBD2	CASSPRLGTSGYNEQFF	TGTGCCAGCTCACCACGTCTCGGGACTAGCGGTTACAATGAGCAGTTCTTC
TRBV29-1	TRBJ2-3	NA	NA	CSVDRVGADTQYF	TGCAGCGTTGACAGGGTTGGTGCAGATACGCAGTATTTT
TRBV5-4	TRBJ2-3	once	NA	CASSLEGRVTDTQYF	TGTGCCAGCAGCTTGGAAGGCAGGGTCACAGATACGCAGTATTTT
TRBV6-1	TRBJ2-1	few	NA	CASTSSVGEQFF	TGTGCCAGCACCTCCAGCGTGGGTGAGCAGTTCTTC
TRBV20-1	TRBJ1-2	once	NA	CSAQDGPYRYGYTF	TGCAGTGCTCAAGACGGACCTTACCGCTATGGCTACACCTTC
TRBV5-1	TRBJ2-7	NA	TRBD1	CASSWGQGAGEQYF	TGCGCCAGCAGCTGGGGACAGGGGGCTGGTGAGCAGTACTTC
TRBV5-1	TRBJ2-4	NA	NA	CASSPSTGADQYF	TGCGCCAGCAGCCCATCTACCGGGGCCGACCAGTACTTC
TRBV29-1	TRBJ1-2	NA	NA	CSVEDHGGLYGYTF	TGCAGCGTTGAAGATCATGGAGGCCTCTATGGCTACACCTTC
TRBV6-2/TRBV6-3	TRBJ2-1	NA	TRBD2	CASRSLAGAYNEQFF	TGTGCCAGCAGATCCCTAGCGGGAGCCTACAATGAGCAGTTCTTC
TRBV24-1	TRBJ2-1	NA	NA	CATSETLGGQFF	TGTGCCACCAGTGAGACCCTTGGGGGGCAGTTCTTC
TRBV5-1	TRBJ2-3	NA	NA	CASSLEGDGRTDTQYF	TGCGCCAGCAGCTTGGAAGGGGACGGGCGCACAGATACGCAGTATTTT
TRBV29-1	TRBJ2-1	NA	NA	CSVFTGSSYNEQFF	TGCAGCGTTTTTACAGGGAGCTCCTACAATGAGCAGTTCTTC
TRBV30	TRBJ1-2	NA	NA	CAWSPGTAFIGYTF	TGTGCCTGGAGTCCCGGGACTGCCTTCATCGGCTACACCTTC
TRBV27	TRBJ1-1	NA	NA	CASSLSGRSEAFF	TGTGCCAGCAGTTTGAGTGGCAGGTCGGAAGCTTTCTTT
TRBV29-1	TRBJ2-1	NA	TRBD2	CSVKSGGPTIPQFF	TGCAGCGTTAAGTCGGGAGGGCCGACCATCCCTCAGTTCTTC
TRBV7-8	TRBJ1-4	once	NA	CASSVDSSKLFF	TGTGCCAGCAGCGTGGACAGTTCGAAACTGTTTTTT
TRBV7-2	TRBJ1-1	NA	NA	CASRGGRGPAFF	TGTGCCAGCAGGGGCGGGAGGGGCCCGGCTTTCTTT
TRBV3-1	TRBJ2-1	NA	TRBD2	CASSHSSGRPHNEQFF	TGTGCCAGCAGCCACAGCAGCGGGAGGCCGCACAATGAGCAGTTCTTC
TRBV20-1	TRBJ2-1	NA	NA	CSARLSEQFF	TGCAGTGCTAGACTAAGTGAGCAGTTCTTC
TRBV20-1	TRBJ2-3	NA	TRBD2	CSARGLAGTDTQYF	TGCAGTGCTAGAGGACTAGCGGGGACAGATACGCAGTATTTT
TRBV20-1	TRBJ1-2	NA	NA	CSVDPDSRYGYTF	TGCAGTGTAGACCCCGATAGCAGATATGGCTACACCTTC
TRBV3-1	TRBJ1-1	NA	NA	CASSQGRMGTEAFF	TGTGCCAGCAGCCAAGGGAGGATGGGCACTGAAGCTTTCTTT
TRBV20-1	TRBJ1-5	NA	TRBD1	CSARTGGSQPQHF	TGCAGTGCTAGAACAGGGGGGAGTCAGCCCCAGCATTTT
TRBV5-1	TRBJ1-1	once	NA	CASSLSMNTEAFF	TGCGCCAGCAGCCTTTCCATGAACACTGAAGCTTTCTTT